This TCR beta chain was found in a study of T cell responses to AZD1222 COVID-19 vaccine. CDR1 SGHKS and CDR2 YYEKEE come from the germline V gene (reference sequence). The CDR3 sequence is 14 residues long. Trimming removed 2 bases from V and 5 bases from J, with 11 bases in between. Method: immunoSEQ multiplex PCR; TCRdb's copy keeps in-frame clones and lacks some. The table includes about 140,000 clones, about 89% detected once. The specimen was peripheral blood, collected on day 0 of AZD1222 vaccination. This receptor was identified in an adult in good health. This sequence joins TRBV5-5 and TRBJ2-1; D unresolved. The DNA for the CDR3 is TGTGCCAGCAGCTTATATTCACAGAACAATGAGCAGTTCTTC. This codes for CASSLYSQNNEQFF.